Included here is one T cell receptor beta chain sequence, with context. The antigen remains unidentified. Time point reported: persistent/refractory GD, antithyroid drugs over 5 years with positive TRAb. Isolated PBMC RNA provided the starting material for the TCR library. By American Thyroid Association guidelines, Graves' disease was diagnosed in the cohort. Both iRepertoire HTBI primers and Arm-PCR of CDR3 regions were used to build the TCR beta libraries. Per the original data handling: Sequenced samples collectively carried around 60 TRBV and 14 to 15 TRBJ segments. TCRdb passed the multiplex PCR reads through MiXCR, listing each CDR3 protein once. These V and J calls rely on TCRdb rather than the paper's analysis. The sample has a few hundred thousand distinct CDR3 sequences, 23% seen once. The data originate from a study of regulatory T cells in long-lasting Graves disease. Notes on the study in general: Persistent disease showed a preference for TRBV28, TRBJ1-2 and TRBJ2-5. Newly diagnosed Graves' patients had higher TCR diversity than persistent ones.

With 5 bases clipped from V and 8 bases from J, the junction kept 11 bases outside the gene matches. The CDR3 runs to 14 residues. Germline V gene sequence: CDR1 SQVTM, CDR2 ANQGSEA. The V gene is TRBV29-1, the J gene TRBJ1-4, with 7 bases fitting TRBD1. This sequence originates from a female donor with Graves disease. The sample was peripheral blood mononuclear cells (PBMCs), taken when the disease was refractory, from a patient treated with antithyroid drugs. CDR3 DNA sequence: TGCAGCGTTCAGGGAGGGCAGGGGGGGGAAAAACTGTTTTTT. It is translated as CSVQGGQGGEKLFF. Combining the CDR3 with reference TRBV29-1 and TRBJ1-4 gives the whole variable domain SAVISQKPSRDICQRGTSLTIQCQVDSQVTMMFWYRQQPGQSLTLIATANQGSEATYESGFVIDKFPISRPNLTFSTLTVSNMSPEDSSIYLCSVQGGQGGEKLFFGSGTQLSVL.